A single sample gave rise to the 25 T cell receptor beta chains below, sequenced in a study of tumor-infiltrating lymphocytes in primary liver carcinoma. Taking about 17-32 mg of unsorted bulk tissue, the authors co-extracted RNA and DNA. With roughly 0.5 ug total RNA as template and a constant-region primer, TCR beta cDNA was made. It was through three nested multiplex PCR rounds of slightly modified ARM-PCR that TCR beta libraries arose. Primers for the first two PCR rounds were TRBV1-TRBV30 forward primers and a C-beta reverse primer (approximately 10 cycles per round). TCRdb independently ran MiXCR on the multiplex PCR reads; one entry per CDR3 protein. The table records about 120,000 distinct CDR3 sequences, 60% to 70% of them present only once. The sample comprised liver tumor tissue from sampling region 1. Regarding subset: tumor region T1, superior pole. All receptors derive from a woman in her sixties with primary liver carcinoma and hepatitis B virus infection.

There are many counts of this clonotype. V and J are TRBV5-6 and TRBJ2-5; D not resolved. V gave up 4 bases and J gave up 1 base, with 8 bases separating them. The CDR3 has 13 amino acids. Germline lookup yields CDR1 SGHDT and CDR2 YYEEEE. CDR3 DNA sequence: TGTGCCAGCAGCCCCCCGCGCCAAGAGACCCAGTACTTC. Protein: CASSPPRQETQYF.

This clonotype has more than one count but fewer than ten. The chain uses TRBV20-1 and TRBJ2-1; 9 bases line up with TRBD2. Germline-derived CDR1 and CDR2 are DFQATT and SNEGSKA (reference sequence). This CDR3 has 14 amino acids. V shed 5 bases and J 10 bases; nucleotides not matched to a gene: 12. The DNA for the CDR3 is TGCAGTGCTCGACTAGCGGCCCGAGATTGGGAGCAGTTCTTC. Protein product: CSARLAARDWEQFF.

Details on this clonotype: A read error may account for a junction end that differs from germline. The V call is TRBV29-1, the J call TRBJ1-2; D ambiguous. Germline-derived CDR1 and CDR2 are SQVTM and ANQGSEA. CDR3 length equals 13 residues. This CDR3 is CSAPSETNYGYTF. The CDR3 nucleotides are TGCAGCGCCCCCTCGGAGACTAACTATGGCTATACCTTC.

As regards this clonotype: A read error may account for a junction end that differs from germline. The chain has TRBV11-2 and TRBJ2-7; TRBD2 matches 7 bases. Germline CDR1 reads SGHAT; CDR2 reads FQNNGV. The length of the CDR3 is 14 residues. This chain's CDR3 is CVSSRLADSYEHYF. The CDR3 DNA reads as TGTGTCAGCAGTCGGCTAGCGGACTCCTACGAGCATTACTTC.

Note on this clonotype: The missing conserved phenylalanine or tryptophan at the end of this CDR3 makes a read error likely. The chain employs TRBV11-3 and TRBJ2-4; the match to TRBD1 covers 7 bases. Germline V gene data show CDR1 as SGHNT and CDR2 as YENEEA. Trimming removed 5 bases from V and 3 bases from J; junction bases left unmatched: 10. The CDR3 length is 16 residues. Here the CDR3 DNA reads TGTGCCAGCAGCACGGGGACAGCATTAGTCAAAAACATTCAGTACTTA. As protein: CASSTGTALVKNIQYL.

To note about this clonotype: Given a much more abundant clone one base away, this may be a read error. The rearrangement links TRBV12-3 or TRBV12-4 to TRBJ2-2, with 7 bases lining up with TRBD1. This CDR3 has 16 residues. DNA of the CDR3: TGTGCCAGCAGCCCACACCCCGGACAGGAGACCGTGGAGCTGTTTTTT. This codes for CASSPHPGQETVELFF.

This clonotype has ten or more counts. The chain carries TRBV12-3 or TRBV12-4 and TRBJ1-5, with TRBD1 identical over 11 bases. The CDR3 spans 18 residues. The trim removed 2 bases at V and 8 bases at J, leaving 14 bases unmatched. CDR3 sequence (DNA): TGTGCCAGCAGTTTAAGGGAGTTGGGACAGGGGGAATCAAAGCCCCAGCATTTT. Residues: CASSLRELGQGESKPQHF.

This clonotype was counted at least ten times. The V call is TRBV11-1, the J call TRBJ2-3, with D maybe TRBD2 (6 bases). Germline values: CDR1 SGHAT, CDR2 FQDESV (reference sequence). The CDR3 runs to 15 residues. The V end lost 5 bases, the J end lost 0 bases, and 12 bases lay between the germline ends. CDR3 nucleotide sequence: TGTGCCAGCAGCCACGGGACTGATAGCACAGATACGCAGTATTTT. Its translation: CASSHGTDSTDTQYF.

J is TRBJ2-1 and V is TRBV19; 11 bases are shared with TRBD2. V was clipped by 11 bases and J by 0 bases; unmatched bases: 6. This CDR3 contains 15 residues. The germline gives CDR1 LNHDA, CDR2 SQIVND (reference sequence). The CDR3 protein is CAGMGTSGSYNEQFF. CDR3 nucleotides: TGTGCCGGTATGGGGACTAGCGGCTCCTACAATGAGCAGTTCTTC. The entire variable domain, with the rest obtained from reference TRBV19 and TRBJ2-1, is as follows: DGGITQSPKYLFRKEGQNVTLSCEQNLNHDAMYWYRQDPGQGLRLIYYSQIVNDFQKGDIAEGYSVSREKKESFPLTVTSAQKNPTAFYLCAGMGTSGSYNEQFFGPGTRLTVL.

The chain couples TRBV7-9 to TRBJ1-6; 10 bases align to TRBD1. The V gene end was trimmed by 5 bases and the J gene end by 8 bases; junction bases not matched to a gene: 6. Germline loops: CDR1 SEHNR, CDR2 FQNEAQ (reference sequence). The CDR3 sequence is 15 residues long. CDR3 DNA: TGTGCCAGCAGCAAACCCGGGACAGGGGATTCACCCCTCCACTTT. As protein: CASSKPGTGDSPLHF.

The table lists this clonotype with many counts. The DNA of the CDR3 is TGTGCCAGCAGCACCCGGGACAGGGGAGGAGGCACAGATACGCAGTATTTT. Translated, it gives CASSTRDRGGGTDTQYF. V gene TRBV4-2 combines with J gene TRBJ2-3, with 10 nucleotides matching TRBD1. V trimming: 5 bases; J trimming: 1 base; junction bases outside the gene matches: 9. The CDR3 loop spans 17 amino acids. Germline CDR1 LGHNA, CDR2 YNFKEQ.

The chain links TRBV11-2 to TRBJ2-7, with D possibly matching TRBD1 (6 bases). The CDR3 length is 14 residues. Germline V gene data show CDR1 as SGHAT and CDR2 as FQNNGV. V was shortened by 9 bases and J by 6 bases, with 21 bases between the two germline ends. In DNA, the CDR3 is TGTGCCAGTAGCCGTCCTTCAGGGGCTAGCGAGCAGTACTTC. Protein product: CASSRPSGASEQYF.

This chain links TRBV29-1 with TRBJ1-1; TRBD1 is a possible D gene (5 bases). The CDR3 loop spans 15 amino acids. The germline V gene encodes CDR1 SQVTM and CDR2 ANQGSEA. The ends were cut back, 5 bases at V and 7 bases at J, with 23 bases in the middle. The CDR3 nucleotides are TGCAGCGTTATTGAGGCCCAAAGGGACGGCTTTGAAGCTTTCTTT. This sequence encodes CSVIEAQRDGFEAFF.

This clonotype occurred many times. J is TRBJ2-1 and V is TRBV11-3; 9 nucleotides align to TRBD2. Trimming removed 5 bases from V and 11 bases from J; junction bases left unmatched: 10. The CDR3 runs to 14 residues. Germline V gene sequence: CDR1 SGHNT, CDR2 YENEEA. The CDR3 spells CASSEKREEGQQFF. The CDR3 DNA reads as TGTGCCAGCAGCGAAAAGCGGGAGGAGGGACAGCAGTTCTTC.

On this clonotype itself: Being one base from a much bigger clone, this may be a read error. This CDR3 fails to terminate in the conserved phenylalanine or tryptophan, so it likely reflects a read error. V is TRBV6-1 and J is TRBJ2-1, with D uncertain. Trimming took off 3 bases at V and 9 bases at J, with 18 bases between the two ends. This CDR3 spans 15 amino acids. The germline V gene encodes CDR1 MNHNS and CDR2 SASEGT. CDR3 bases: TGTGCCAGCAGTGATCGGCCTAGTTCTTCCAGTGAGCAGTTCTAC. Translating it yields CASSDRPSSSSEQFY.

The V and J genes are TRBV28 and TRBJ2-3; TRBD2 matches at 8 bases. This CDR3 spans 15 amino acids. Germline CDR1 reads MDHEN; CDR2 reads SYDVKM. After removal of 7 bases from V and 0 bases from J, the junction contained 6 bases not matched to a gene. The CDR3 DNA reads TGTGCCAGCAAAATAGCGGGACGGAGCACAGATACGCAGTATTTT. Its translation: CASKIAGRSTDTQYF.

This clonotype was counted once. Mismatch with germline at one junction end may stem from a read error. This chain links TRBV19 with TRBJ1-4; D is unresolved. The CDR3 consists of 14 residues. Germline V lookup: CDR1 LNHDA, CDR2 SQIVND (reference sequence). The CDR3 DNA reads TGTACCAGTAGCCTCACTTCGGGTAATGAAAAACTGTTTTTT. It yields the protein CTSSLTSGNEKLFF.

This clonotype was observed many times. This chain links TRBV6-5 with TRBJ2-7, with D possibly being TRBD1 (5 bases). Trimming stripped 1 base from V and 0 bases from J, with 7 bases between. The CDR3 sequence is 14 residues long. CDR1 MNHEY and CDR2 SVGAGI come from the germline V gene. The CDR3: CASSYWGPSYEQYF. DNA of the CDR3: TGTGCCAGCAGTTACTGGGGCCCCTCCTACGAGCAGTACTTC.

Remarks on this clonotype: A much more abundant neighbour one base away suggests this may be a read error. J is TRBJ2-1 and V is TRBV28, with 7 bases identical to TRBD2. V was pared by 8 bases and J by 4 bases, with 5 bases of the junction left unmatched. Germline loops: CDR1 MDHEN, CDR2 SYDVKM. The CDR3 has 13 residues. CDR3 nucleotide sequence: TGTGCCAGCCGAGCGGGATGTTACAATGAGCAGTTCTTC. Translating it yields CASRAGCYNEQFF. The full variable domain, its missing parts supplied by reference TRBV28 and TRBJ2-1, is DVKVTQSSRYLVKRTGEKVFLECVQDMDHENMFWYRQDPGLGLRLIYFSYDVKMKEKGDIPEGYSVSREKKERFSLILESASTNQTSMYLCASRAGCYNEQFFGPGTRLTVL.

To note about this clonotype: A much larger clone lies one base from this, so it may be a read error. This chain uses TRBV12-3 or TRBV12-4 with TRBJ2-2; TRBD1 agrees at 11 bases. The CDR3 loop spans 16 amino acids. The CDR3: CASSLGTGGNTGDLFF. CDR3 sequence (DNA): TGTGCCAGCAGTTTAGGGACAGGGGGCAACACCGGGGACCTGTTTTTT.

Points on this clonotype: A much larger clone sits a single nucleotide away, making a read error possible. The chain carries TRBV7-8 and TRBJ2-1; 11 bases are a match to TRBD2. Germline CDR1 reads SGHVS; CDR2 reads FQNEAQ. Trimming took 7 bases from V and 9 from J; bases not matched to a gene: 14. The CDR3 is 16 residues long. The CDR3 region is CASNPLSSGRSSEQFF. The CDR3 DNA follows: TGTGCCAGCAACCCCCTCTCTAGCGGGAGGAGCAGTGAGCAGTTCTTC.

This chain links TRBV28 with TRBJ1-1, with unresolved D. Germline assignment: CDR1 MDHEN and CDR2 SYDVKM. This CDR3 has 12 amino acids. Trimming cost V 0 bases and J 7 bases, with 6 bases left between them. The chain's CDR3 is CASSLWAGEAFF. CDR3 sequence (DNA): TGTGCCAGCAGTTTATGGGCGGGTGAAGCTTTCTTT. Variable domain in full (rest from reference TRBV28 and TRBJ1-1): DVKVTQSSRYLVKRTGEKVFLECVQDMDHENMFWYRQDPGLGLRLIYFSYDVKMKEKGDIPEGYSVSREKKERFSLILESASTNQTSMYLCASSLWAGEAFFGQGTRLTVV.

Concerning this clonotype itself: The junction shows a germline mismatch at one end, possibly a read error. The chain recombines TRBV11-2 with TRBJ2-7; 8 bases fit TRBD2. CDR3 length equals 14 residues. CDR1 and CDR2 from the germline V gene are SGHAT and FQNNGV. The CDR3 loop is CVSSLVRLAYEQYF. The DNA for the CDR3 is TGTGTCAGCAGCTTAGTTCGACTAGCGTACGAGCAGTACTTC.

The gene calls are TRBV6-5 and TRBJ1-3; D gene ambiguous. CDR3 size: 15 residues. The ends were cut back, 2 bases at V and 2 bases at J, with 10 bases in the middle. Germline CDR1 reads MNHEY; CDR2 reads SVGAGI. The CDR3 DNA follows: TGTGCCAGCAGTTACAAAATGCCTACTGGAAACACCATATATTTT. Its translation is CASSYKMPTGNTIYF.

Details on this clonotype: The junction differs from germline at one of its ends, possibly a read error. The chain recombines TRBV30 with TRBJ2-3; either TRBD1 or TRBD2 may fit D (5 bases each). The CDR3 totals 14 residues. Germline V gene data show CDR1 as GTSNPN and CDR2 as SVGIG (reference sequence). Written as DNA, the CDR3 is TGTGTCTGGAGTGTCGGGGCCACAATGGATACGCAGTATTTT. This sequence encodes CVWSVGATMDTQYF.